The T cell receptor (beta chain) under discussion was sequenced for a study of PD-1 blockade in classical Hodgkin lymphoma. There are 13 residues in the CDR3. Germline V CDR1 and CDR2: SGHAT, FQNNGV. The ends were cut back, 0 bases at V and 9 bases at J, with 11 bases in the middle. Clones were sequenced by immunoSEQ multiplex PCR, and TCRdb holds only the in-frame ones, with some missing. The sample contains approximately 8,800 clones, about 86% of which appear only once. All the patients suffered relapse after autologous stem cell transplantation, and brentuximab vedotin exposure differed. Researchers used magnetic negative selection to pull out pure CD4+ T cells from thawed PBMCs. Notes on the study in general: Nivolumab starters within 1 year of ASCT were excluded.

Concerning this clone: The antigen is unknown.

The clonotype originates from a human donor with classical Hodgkin lymphoma. The material was CD4+ T cells from blood, obtained at baseline. This sequence joins TRBV11-2 and TRBJ1-2; no clear D. The CDR3 loop is CASSLDRGFRYTF. The CDR3 DNA is TGTGCCAGCAGCTTAGATAGAGGGTTTCGCTACACCTTC.